These 10 T cell receptor beta chains share one sample of origin, sequenced in a study of cytomegalovirus exposure and HLA in healthy donors. This table comes from immunoSEQ multiplex PCR, and its TCRdb copy is limited to in-frame clones, with some not included. The table records roughly 56,000 clones, roughly 93% of them present only once. The sample comprised PBMCs. The receptors shown here come from a woman aged 18-29 years in good health and CMV-seropositive.

The chain carries TRBV9 and TRBJ1-1, with TRBD1 matching 11 bases. The CDR3 length is 15 residues. The germline V gene encodes CDR1 SGDLS and CDR2 YYNGEE. The V gene end was trimmed by 3 bases and the J gene end by 4 bases; junction bases not matched to a gene: 5. The CDR3 DNA reads as TGTGCCAGCAGCGCCGGACAGGGGGCAGTCACTGAAGCTTTCTTT. Translation gives CASSAGQGAVTEAFF.

The V and J genes are TRBV7-2 and TRBJ1-1; no reliable D call. V lost 3 bases to trimming and J lost 10 bases, with 6 bases between them. The V gene's germline CDR1 is SGHTA and CDR2 FQGNSA. CDR3 length equals 10 residues. The CDR3 nucleotides are TGTGCCAGCAGCTTCGAACTAGCTTTCTTT. Its translation: CASSFELAFF.

J is TRBJ1-1 and V is TRBV12-2; the table's D call of TRBD1 was not tested on the DNA. TRBV12-2 represents a pseudogene. This CDR3 has 18 amino acids. This CDR3 reads CASRAPLRGIWVNTEAFF. CDR3 nucleotide sequence: TGTGCAAGCCGAGCCCCCCTGAGGGGGATTTGGGTGAACACTGAAGCTTTCTTT.

The chain employs TRBV11-2 and TRBJ1-1; TRBD1 is a possible D gene (6 bases). The CDR3 has 14 amino acids. Trimming left V 1 base short and J 8 bases short, with 14 bases between. CDR1 SGHAT and CDR2 FQNNGV come from the germline V gene. The CDR3 loop is CASSLGTRQVEAFF. The CDR3 bases are TGTGCCAGCAGCTTAGGAACTCGACAGGTGGAAGCTTTCTTT.

The chain carries TRBV7-2 and TRBJ2-7; a possible D gene is TRBD2 (7 bases). This CDR3 comprises 15 residues. Trimming pared 3 bases from V and 0 bases from J, leaving 12 bases between. CDR1 is SGHTA and CDR2 is FQGNSA in the germline V gene. The CDR3 loop is CASSFGGPSSYEQYF. CDR3 nucleotide sequence: TGTGCCAGCAGCTTCGGGGGGCCTAGCTCCTACGAGCAGTACTTC. Full variable domain (outside the CDR3, taken from reference TRBV7-2 and TRBJ2-7): GAGVSQSPSNKVTEKGKDVELRCDPISGHTALYWYRQSLGQGLEFLIYFQGNSAPDKSGLPSDRFSAERTGGSVSTLTIQRTQQEDSAVYLCASSFGGPSSYEQYFGPGTRLTVT.

The chain recombines TRBV4-1 with TRBJ2-2; the match to TRBD2 covers 8 bases. Germline CDR1 reads MGHRA; CDR2 reads YSYEKL. V lost 3 bases to trimming and J lost 6 bases; unmatched junction nucleotides: 6. The CDR3 is 15 amino acids. In nucleotides, the CDR3 is TGCGCCAGCAGCCATCCGGGGGGGAGATCCGGGGAGCTGTTTTTT. This sequence encodes CASSHPGGRSGELFF.

V usage is TRBV10-2 and J usage is TRBJ2-1; 10 nucleotides match TRBD2. The CDR3 is 14 amino acids. From germline, CDR1 is WSHSY and CDR2 SAAADI. V lost 9 bases to trimming and J lost 6 bases; unmatched junction nucleotides: 8. CDR3 amino acids: CASTGLATPNEQFF. CDR3 bases: TGCGCCAGTACGGGACTAGCGACCCCCAATGAGCAGTTCTTC.

This clone was seen only once. This sequence joins TRBV2 and TRBJ1-1; unclear D gene. The CDR3 sequence is 11 residues long. Germline V gene data show CDR1 as SNHLY and CDR2 as FYNNEI. Trimming took off 4 bases at V and 8 bases at J, with 8 bases between the two ends. The CDR3 DNA reads TGTGCCAGCAGTGTTTGGCAAGAAGCTTTCTTT. It specifies CASSVWQEAFF.

V gene TRBV27 combines with J gene TRBJ2-2, with D possibly matching TRBD2 (5 bases). V shed 4 bases and J shed 7 bases, with 13 bases lying between them. The CDR3 is made up of 14 amino acids. CDR1 is MNHEY, CDR2 SMNVEV, per germline (reference sequence). This CDR3 is CASSWENGVGELFF. CDR3 sequence (DNA): TGTGCCAGCAGTTGGGAGAATGGCGTCGGGGAGCTGTTTTTT.

The chain employs TRBV4-1 and TRBJ1-3, with D possibly matching TRBD1 (5 bases). Per germline, CDR1 MGHRA and CDR2 YSYEKL. The CDR3 contains 19 residues. V shed 4 bases and J shed 3 bases, with 25 bases lying between them. The CDR3 sequence is CASSRGRSAARVGGNTIYF. For the CDR3, the DNA is TGCGCCAGCAGCCGGGGGAGGTCGGCGGCGCGAGTAGGTGGAAACACCATATATTTT.